This TCR beta chain was obtained from a study of beta chain features in type 1 diabetes. General study points: In all four CD4+ subsets, TCRB CDR3 length was significantly, moderately reduced in type 1 diabetes.

cDNA synthesis used the whole RNA isolate, giving expressed TCRB sequences. Using immunoSEQ multiplex PCR, the repertoire was profiled, and TCRdb retains in-frame clones only, with some absent. In the table there are 200,000 to 300,000 clones, about a fifth of which are singletons. In the case of this clone: Antigen specificity is unknown.

V trimming: 1 base; J trimming: 7 bases; junction bases outside the gene matches: 4. This CDR3 is built from 14 residues. Germline CDR1 SGDLS, CDR2 YYNGEE. This chain joins TRBV9 and TRBJ2-5, with 10 bases matching TRBD2. Source material: naive CD4+ T cells from blood. This TCR came from a woman aged 40 to 55 with type 1 diabetes. Written as DNA, the CDR3 is TGTGCCAGCAGCGTAAGCAGCGGGGGGGGGACCCAGTACTTC. It translates to CASSVSSGGGTQYF.